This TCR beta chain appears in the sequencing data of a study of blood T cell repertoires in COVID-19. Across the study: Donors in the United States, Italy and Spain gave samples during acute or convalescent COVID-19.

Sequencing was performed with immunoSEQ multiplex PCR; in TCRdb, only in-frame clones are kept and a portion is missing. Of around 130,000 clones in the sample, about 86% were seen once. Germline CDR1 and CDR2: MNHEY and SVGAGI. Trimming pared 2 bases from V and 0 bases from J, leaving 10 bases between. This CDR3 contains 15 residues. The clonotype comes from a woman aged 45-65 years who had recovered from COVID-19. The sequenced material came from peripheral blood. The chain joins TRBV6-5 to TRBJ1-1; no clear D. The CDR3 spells CASSYREPLNTEAFF. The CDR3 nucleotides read TGTGCCAGCAGTTACCGGGAGCCACTGAACACTGAAGCTTTCTTT.